This TCR beta chain was captured in a study of T-cell memory formation after mild COVID-19. On the study more broadly: Each donor largely had its own TCR clusters.

One entry per CDR3 protein results from TCRdb running MiXCR on the 5' RACE reads. The profile covers hundreds of thousands of distinct CDR3 sequences, with approximately 19% appearing a single time and 20% to 25% taken by the ten largest. Germline V gene sequence: CDR1 SGHNT, CDR2 YENEEA. The V and J ends lost 5 bases and 4 bases, in that order; junction bases with no gene match: 5. This CDR3 comprises 15 residues. This TCR derives from a man younger than 35 who had mild COVID-19 (a few samples of this study predate the infection). Cell type and time point are not known. The chain is built from TRBV11-3 and TRBJ2-1, with TRBD2 identical over 10 bases. Sequencing was carried out using PBMCs or a T cell subset sorted from them (not recorded which). CDR3 coding DNA: TGTGCCAGCAGCATGGGACTAGCGAATTACAATGAGCAGTTCTTC. Translated, it gives CASSMGLANYNEQFF.